This entry lists 25 T cell receptor beta chains sequenced from one sample in a study of T cells in women clearing cervical HPV infection. TCRdb's copy holds only in-frame clones and misses some; the assay was immunoSEQ multiplex PCR. Recorded here are about 39,000 clones; the top ten clones represent less than 8%. Sequencing used blood buffy coat. Receptors originate from a woman aged 18-69 years with a cervical HPV16 infection that either progressed to CIN3+ or cleared (not recorded which).

With respect to this clone: The CDR3 end is not reached by the read, which stops 3 residues before it; the germline J gene fills it in. The V gene is TRBV23-1, the J gene TRBJ1-2, with 7 bases aligning to TRBD1. TRBV23-1 belongs to the ORF category, with a function that is uncertain. The CDR3 covers 15 residues. The CDR3 here is CASRTKRGPLEGYTF. CDR3 DNA, as far as it was read: TGCGCCAGCAGAACAAAAAGGGGGCCCCTTGAAGGC.

With respect to this clone: The read stops 3 residues short of the end of the CDR3; the missing end is completed from the germline J gene. This specimen includes other DNA sequences encoding the same CDR3. The V call is TRBV19, the J call TRBJ2-7; TRBD1 aligns across 7 bases. Germline-derived CDR1 and CDR2 are LNHDA and SQIVND (reference sequence). The J segment lost 4 bases and the V segment lost 3 bases, leaving 12 bases of the junction unmatched. This CDR3 has 16 residues. CDR3 region: CASSIRQGKAVYEQYF. The covered CDR3 bases are TGTGCCAGTAGTATCAGACAGGGAAAAGCGGTTTACGAG.

On this clone itself: The sequence runs out 3 residues before the end of the CDR3; the remainder is reconstructed from the germline J gene. The V gene is TRBV2, the J gene TRBJ2-5, with 7 bases matching TRBD2. This CDR3 is 16 amino acids long. Unmatched junction bases numbered 17, after V lost 8 bases and J lost 5 bases. The germline CDR1 and CDR2 sequences are SNHLY and FYNNEI. The CDR3 sequence is CASRRGGIPSGETQYF. CDR3 DNA (partial): TGTGCCAGCCGACGGGGAGGGATCCCATCCGGGGAGACC.

With respect to this clone: The read falls 3 residues short of the CDR3 end, and the missing part is taken from the germline J gene. This sequence joins TRBV18 and TRBJ1-5; D is ambiguous. The germline CDR1 and CDR2 sequences are KGHSH and LQKENI. CDR3 size: 14 residues. The germline V and J ends were trimmed by 4 bases and 5 bases, with 12 bases remaining between them. This CDR3 is CASSLQGLDQPQHF. CDR3 bases read: TGTGCCAGCTCACTACAAGGGCTGGATCAGCCC. The full variable domain, completed using reference TRBV18 and TRBJ1-5, is NAGVMQNPRHLVRRRGQEARLRCSPMKGHSHVYWYRQLPEEGLKFMVYLQKENIIDESGMPKERFSAEFPKEGPSILRIQQVVRGDSAAYFCASSLQGLDQPQHFGDGTRLSIL.

About this clone itself: The read terminates 3 residues ahead of where the CDR3 ends, so the germline J gene completes it. V usage is TRBV20-1 and J usage is TRBJ2-1, with D possibly being TRBD1 or TRBD2 (6 bases each). Germline values: CDR1 DFQATT, CDR2 SNEGSKA (reference sequence). This CDR3 is built from 16 residues. Trimming removed 2 bases at V and 8 bases at J, with 22 bases between. The covered CDR3 bases are TGCAGTGCTAGACCCAGGGGTGCGGGATGGTCCCATGAG. Translating it yields CSARPRGAGWSHE. The full CDR3 sequence reads CSARPRGAGWSHEQFF.

As to this clone: The CDR3 end is not reached by the read, which stops 3 residues before it; the germline J gene fills it in. The chain links TRBV7-9 to TRBJ2-3, with TRBD2 identical over 10 bases. Germline CDR1 SEHNR, CDR2 FQNEAQ (reference sequence). CDR3 length: 15 amino acids. The CDR3 protein is CASSSSGGADQPQYF. The CDR3 bases that were read are TGTGCCAGCAGCTCCAGCGGGGGGGCAGATCAGCCG.

Concerning this clone itself: Read data end 3 residues before the CDR3 end; the end is taken from the germline J gene. The V gene is TRBV5-1, the J gene TRBJ1-1; maybe TRBD1 (5 bases). Germline V gives CDR1 SGHRS, CDR2 YFSETQ. This CDR3 has 14 amino acids. Trimming shortened V by 7 bases and J by 2 bases, and 15 bases separated the two germline ends. CDR3 sequence reads: CASANQGVNTEAFF. The covered CDR3 bases are TGCGCCAGCGCTAACCAGGGTGTCAACACTGAA. Drawing the rest from reference TRBV5-1 and TRBJ1-1, the complete variable domain is KAGVTQTPRYLIKTRGQQVTLSCSPISGHRSVSWYQQTPGQGLQFLFEYFSETQRNKGNFPGRFSGRQFSNSRSEMNVSTLELGDSALYLCASANQGVNTEAFFGQGTRLTVV.

Details on this clone: The read ends 3 residues before the CDR3 terminus; that terminus is restored from the germline J gene. This sequence joins TRBV29-1 and TRBJ1-1; 7 nucleotides line up with TRBD1. The V segment lost 5 bases and the J segment 1 base; nucleotides outside the gene matches: 4. Germline V gene lookup returns CDR1 SQVTM and CDR2 ANQGSEA. The CDR3 runs 13 residues. The sequenced CDR3 bases are TGCAGCGTTCGACAGGGTAGGAACACTGAA. This encodes CSVRQGRNTE. The entire CDR3 reads CSVRQGRNTEAFF.

With regard to this clone: The read ends 3 residues before the CDR3 terminus; that terminus is restored from the germline J gene. This chain joins TRBV7-2 and TRBJ1-6; the D gene is possibly TRBD1 (6 bases). Trimming took 7 bases from V and 5 from J, leaving 12 bases between them. The CDR3 extends over 14 amino acids. CDR1 and CDR2 from the germline V gene are SGHTA and FQGNSA. The CDR3 loop reads CASNIGQNNSPLHF. The sequenced CDR3 bases are TGTGCCAGCAACATTGGACAGAATAATTCACCC. Full variable domain (outside the CDR3, taken from reference TRBV7-2 and TRBJ1-6): GAGVSQSPSNKVTEKGKDVELRCDPISGHTALYWYRQSLGQGLEFLIYFQGNSAPDKSGLPSDRFSAERTGGSVSTLTIQRTQQEDSAVYLCASNIGQNNSPLHFGNGTRLTVT.

As for this clone: The CDR3 end falls 3 residues outside the read, so it is completed with the germline J gene. This rearrangement joins TRBV19 to TRBJ2-2, with a tentative D call TRBD1 (5 bases). CDR3 length equals 20 residues. CDR1 and CDR2 (germline): LNHDA, SQIVND (reference sequence). Incomplete CDR3 DNA: TGTGCCAGTAGTATTTACTGGACCCCAGTACCCCTCTCTGGGGCCAACGTG. Translating gives CASSIYWTPVPLSGANV. The full CDR3 sequence reads CASSIYWTPVPLSGANVLFF. Using reference TRBV19 and TRBJ2-2 for the parts outside the CDR3, the full variable domain is DGGITQSPKYLFRKEGQNVTLSCEQNLNHDAMYWYRQDPGQGLRLIYYSQIVNDFQKGDIAEGYSVSREKKESFPLTVTSAQKNPTAFYLCASSIYWTPVPLSGANVLFFGEGSRLTVL.

About this clone: The read ends 3 residues shy of where the CDR3 ends; the end is completed using the germline J gene. The chain has TRBV7-2 and TRBJ2-4, with 7 bases aligning to TRBD1. The germline V gene has CDR1 SGHTA and CDR2 FQGNSA. There are 13 residues in the CDR3. The CDR3 bases that were read are TGTGCCAGCAGTTTACAGGAGCACAGGGGT. This gives the protein CASSLQEHRG. The entire CDR3 protein is CASSLQEHRGQYF. Full variable domain (missing parts from reference TRBV7-2 and TRBJ2-4): GAGVSQSPSNKVTEKGKDVELRCDPISGHTALYWYRQSLGQGLEFLIYFQGNSAPDKSGLPSDRFSAERTGGSVSTLTIQRTQQEDSAVYLCASSLQEHRGQYFGAGTRLSVL.

On this clone itself: The CDR3 end falls 3 residues outside the read, so it is completed with the germline J gene. This sequence joins TRBV20-1 and TRBJ2-5; the D is unclear. The ends were cut back, 7 bases at V and 3 bases at J, with 6 bases in the middle. The germline V gene has CDR1 DFQATT and CDR2 SNEGSKA (reference sequence). The CDR3 sequence is 10 residues long. The covered CDR3 bases are TGCAGTGTCTTTAAAGAGACC. Translating it yields CSVFKET. The full-length CDR3 reads as CSVFKETQYF.

Concerning this clone itself: The read finishes 3 residues shy of the CDR3 end, and the germline J gene is used to complete it. The V gene is TRBV18, the J gene TRBJ2-3; weak D call: TRBD1 (6 bases). CDR3 length: 16 amino acids. Germline loops: CDR1 KGHSH, CDR2 LQKENI. The CDR3 loop reads CASSPYAGEFQETQYF. Incomplete CDR3 DNA: TGTGCCAGCTCACCATATGCAGGGGAATTCCAAGAGACG. Filled out from reference TRBV18 and TRBJ2-3, the complete variable domain reads NAGVMQNPRHLVRRRGQEARLRCSPMKGHSHVYWYRQLPEEGLKFMVYLQKENIIDESGMPKERFSAEFPKEGPSILRIQQVVRGDSAAYFCASSPYAGEFQETQYFGPGTRLTVL.

As to this clone: The read finishes 3 residues shy of the CDR3 end, and the germline J gene is used to complete it. This sequence joins TRBV7-2 and TRBJ1-2; D is possibly TRBD1 (5 bases). Germline V gives CDR1 SGHTA, CDR2 FQGNSA. There are 14 residues in the CDR3. V gave up 2 bases and J gave up 3 bases, with 10 bases separating them. This CDR3 reads CASSLSRVDYGYTF. CDR3 DNA, as far as it was read: TGTGCCAGCAGCTTAAGCAGGGTGGACTATGGC. The full variable domain, completed using reference TRBV7-2 and TRBJ1-2, is GAGVSQSPSNKVTEKGKDVELRCDPISGHTALYWYRQSLGQGLEFLIYFQGNSAPDKSGLPSDRFSAERTGGSVSTLTIQRTQQEDSAVYLCASSLSRVDYGYTFGSGTRLTVV.

Notes on this clone: The read ends 3 residues before the CDR3 terminus; that terminus is restored from the germline J gene. The rearrangement links TRBV5-1 to TRBJ2-5, with TRBD1 matching over 7 bases. J lost 5 bases, V lost 0 bases, and 7 bases had no gene match. Germline loops: CDR1 SGHRS, CDR2 YFSETQ. This CDR3 has 15 residues. The CDR3 DNA, read in part, is TGCGCCAGCAGCTTGGGGGACAGAATTTGGGAGACC. Its protein is CASSLGDRIWET. The full CDR3 protein reads CASSLGDRIWETQYF.

As to this clone: The read gets to within 3 residues of the CDR3 end, and the germline J gene fills in the rest. Other DNA sequences from this sample encode an identical CDR3 as well. The genes are TRBV7-9 and TRBJ1-1; D gene ambiguous. Germline V gene sequence: CDR1 SEHNR, CDR2 FQNEAQ (reference sequence). There are 14 residues in the CDR3. Partial CDR3 DNA: TGTGCCAGCAGCTTAATGGTCCCCACAGATACG. Amino acids: CASSLMVPTDT. The whole CDR3 protein is CASSLMVPTDTAFF.

Worth noting for this clone: The read finishes 3 residues shy of the CDR3 end, and the germline J gene is used to complete it. The J gene is TRBJ2-5, the V gene TRBV6-7; 7 bases map to TRBD1. TRBV6-7 is annotated as an ORF whose role is uncertain. Unmatched junction bases numbered 9, after V lost 5 bases and J lost 3 bases. The CDR3 length is 15 residues. The CDR3 spells CASSRPGQGEETQYF. Partial CDR3 DNA: TGTGCCAGCAGTAGACCGGGCCAGGGGGAAGAGACC.

Note on this clone: The read ends 3 residues before the CDR3 terminus; that terminus is restored from the germline J gene. This chain connects TRBV18 to TRBJ1-5; D is possibly TRBD1 (6 bases). From germline, CDR1 is KGHSH and CDR2 LQKENI. The V and J ends lost 8 bases and 7 bases respectively, with 24 bases between them. This CDR3 spans 16 amino acids. The CDR3 sequence: CASAPPGGEAEQPQHF. CDR3 DNA (partial): TGTGCCAGCGCTCCCCCGGGGGGCGAGGCAGAACAGCCC.

A note on this clone: The read terminates 3 residues before the CDR3 end, so the remaining end is supplied by the germline J gene. The J gene is TRBJ1-2, the V gene TRBV2, with unresolved D. CDR1 and CDR2 (germline): SNHLY, FYNNEI. CDR3 size: 12 residues. Trimming cost V 8 bases and J 5 bases, with 12 bases left between them. The CDR3 sequence: CASQVNEYGYTF. The covered CDR3 bases are TGTGCCAGCCAGGTGAACGAGTATGGC.

Notes on this clone: The read comes to an end 3 residues before the CDR3 does, leaving the germline J gene to fill in the end. Other DNA sequences within the sample encode an identical CDR3. The chain combines TRBV5-1 with TRBJ1-1; TRBD1 agrees at 7 bases. The CDR3 contains 14 residues. Germline V gives CDR1 SGHRS, CDR2 YFSETQ. The sequenced CDR3 bases are TGCGCCAGCAGCTTGGAAGGGGGCAGAGAGACC. Amino acid sequence: CASSLEGGRET. The whole CDR3 is CASSLEGGRETAFF. The entire variable domain, with the rest obtained from reference TRBV5-1 and TRBJ1-1, is as follows: KAGVTQTPRYLIKTRGQQVTLSCSPISGHRSVSWYQQTPGQGLQFLFEYFSETQRNKGNFPGRFSGRQFSNSRSEMNVSTLELGDSALYLCASSLEGGRETAFFGQGTRLTVV.

As for this clone: The CDR3 end falls 3 residues outside the read, so it is completed with the germline J gene. V gene TRBV10-2 combines with J gene TRBJ2-7; maybe TRBD1 (5 bases). Trimming took 6 bases from V and 4 from J, leaving 19 bases between them. The germline CDR1 and CDR2 sequences are WSHSY and SAAADI. The CDR3 covers 15 residues. This CDR3 is CASRKGRPGPYEQYF. The part of the CDR3 DNA that was read is TGCGCCAGCAGAAAGGGGCGACCAGGTCCTTACGAG.

Notes on this clone: The read ends 3 residues early relative to the CDR3; the germline J gene fills the gap. The J gene is TRBJ2-3, the V gene TRBV18, with 12 bases that match TRBD2. This CDR3 spans 16 amino acids. Trimming at V came to 5 bases and at J to 2 bases, leaving 5 bases not matched to a gene. Germline-derived CDR1 and CDR2 are KGHSH and LQKENI. The part of the CDR3 DNA that was read is TGTGCCAGCTCAGCGACTAGCGGGGGTCTCACAGATACG. Protein sequence: CASSATSGGLTDT. The whole CDR3 protein is CASSATSGGLTDTQYF.

Concerning this clone: The read terminates 3 residues ahead of where the CDR3 ends, so the germline J gene completes it. Other DNA sequences in the same sample also yield this CDR3. The chain has TRBV5-1 and TRBJ2-3; D could derive from TRBD1 or TRBD2 (6 bases each). Germline assignment: CDR1 SGHRS and CDR2 YFSETQ. This CDR3 is 14 amino acids long. Trimming pared 4 bases from V and 5 bases from J, leaving 14 bases between. The DNA read from the CDR3 is TGCGCCAGCAGCCTGATACAGGGAGGAGATACG. As protein: CASSLIQGGDT. The CDR3 in full is CASSLIQGGDTQYF.

On this clone itself: Read sequence stops 3 residues before the CDR3 end, and the germline J gene provides the missing end. This chain joins TRBV2 and TRBJ1-4; D is possibly TRBD1 (5 bases). The CDR3 has 13 residues. CDR1 SNHLY and CDR2 FYNNEI come from the germline V gene. The CDR3 DNA, read in part, is TGTGCCAGCAGTGGGGGACTTGGATCACCA. Protein product: CASSGGLGSP. The CDR3 in full is CASSGGLGSPLFF.

About this clone itself: The DNA ends 3 residues before the CDR3 does, and the rest of the CDR3 is filled in from the germline J gene. The chain joins TRBV18 to TRBJ2-4; possible D gene TRBD2, 7 bases. There are 16 residues in the CDR3. From germline, CDR1 is KGHSH and CDR2 LQKENI. CDR3 sequence reads: CASSLTPGGGNYGQYF. The CDR3 DNA, read in part, is TGTGCCAGCTCATTAACCCCGGGGGGCGGAAACTATGGT.